Below are 15 T cell receptor beta chains sequenced from a single sample in a study of cytomegalovirus exposure and HLA in healthy donors. Primers for the PCR totalled 60 Vbeta and 13 Jbeta. Sequenced by immunoSEQ multiplex PCR; TCRdb stores in-frame clones only, minus some. The sample lists about 250,000 clones; just over 70% were seen once. Sequencing was performed on PBMCs. The receptors were gathered from a female donor in good health and CMV-seronegative.

The genes are TRBV28 and TRBJ2-5, with TRBD2 matching 10 bases. With 5 bases clipped from V and 1 base from J, the junction kept 13 bases outside the gene matches. Germline assignment: CDR1 MDHEN and CDR2 SYDVKM. The CDR3 is 18 residues long. Here the CDR3 reads CASSPPRGLASSQETQYF. For the CDR3, the DNA is TGTGCCAGCAGTCCACCCCGGGGACTAGCGTCAAGCCAAGAGACCCAGTACTTC.

The chain recombines TRBV30 with TRBJ2-5, with 14 bases that match TRBD2. The length of the CDR3 is 16 residues. Germline loops: CDR1 GTSNPN, CDR2 SVGIG (reference sequence). V dropped 4 bases and J dropped 4; count of bases not matched to a gene: 8. CDR3 in amino acids: CAWTRTSGRLGETQYF. In DNA form, the CDR3 reads TGTGCCTGGACACGGACTAGCGGGAGGTTGGGAGAGACCCAGTACTTC.

This clone appeared once. The genes are TRBV19 and TRBJ2-2, with D perhaps TRBD2 (6 bases). The CDR3 has 17 residues. Trimming took off 0 bases at V and 6 bases at J, with 17 bases between the two ends. CDR1 is LNHDA, CDR2 SQIVND, per germline (reference sequence). CDR3 sequence: CASSIDTGSFGSGELFF. In nucleotides, the CDR3 is TGTGCCAGTAGTATAGATACCGGGAGTTTTGGGTCCGGGGAGCTGTTTTTT.

There are a few counts of this clone. The chain recombines TRBV1 with TRBJ2-3; the table's D gene call, TRBD1, was not cross checked with the DNA. TRBV1 has pseudogene status. This CDR3 spans 15 amino acids. The CDR3 nucleotides are TGCACCAGCAGCCATCAGGGTACAAACACAGATACGCAGTATTTT. This encodes CTSSHQGTNTDTQYF.

The rearrangement uses TRBV5-4 and TRBJ2-3; 15 bases agree with TRBD2. CDR3 length: 16 residues. The trim removed 9 bases at V and 2 bases at J, leaving 7 bases unmatched. From germline, CDR1 is SGHNT and CDR2 YYREEE (reference sequence). The CDR3 DNA reads TGTGCCAAGACCGGACTAGCGGGAGGGTCCACAGATACGCAGTATTTT. Its translation: CAKTGLAGGSTDTQYF.

V and J are TRBV11-2 and TRBJ2-1; TRBD2 agrees at 10 bases. The trim removed 0 bases at V and 5 bases at J, leaving 10 bases unmatched. The CDR3 sequence is 18 residues long. From germline, CDR1 is SGHAT and CDR2 FQNNGV. The CDR3 is CASSLDRLAGASDNEQFF. The CDR3 DNA reads as TGTGCCAGCAGCTTAGATCGTCTAGCGGGAGCTAGTGACAATGAGCAGTTCTTC.

The chain links TRBV6-1 to TRBJ2-3; 10 bases align to TRBD2. The CDR3 covers 15 residues. CDR1 is MNHNS, CDR2 SASEGT, per germline. The junction had 8 bases not matched to a gene; V was cut back by 8 bases and J by 3 bases. CDR3 protein: CASGRTSGTTDTQYF. CDR3 nucleotides: TGTGCCAGCGGCCGGACTAGCGGAACAACAGATACGCAGTATTTT.

The J gene is TRBJ1-2, the V gene TRBV15, with 8 nucleotides matching TRBD1. This CDR3 is 14 amino acids long. CDR1 is LNHNV, CDR2 YYDKDF, per germline (reference sequence). With V trimmed by 1 base and J by 8 bases, 6 bases remained unmatched. DNA for the CDR3: TGTGCCACCAGCAGAGCCAGGACAGGGTACGGCTACACCTTC. Encoded protein: CATSRARTGYGYTF.

This chain joins TRBV15 and TRBJ1-1, with D perhaps TRBD1 (5 bases). V gave up 1 base and J gave up 3 bases, with 9 bases separating them. Germline V CDR1 and CDR2: LNHNV, YYDKDF (reference sequence). The CDR3 runs to 14 residues. This CDR3 is CATSRAPGDTEAFF. The CDR3 bases are TGTGCCACCAGCAGAGCCCCGGGGGACACTGAAGCTTTCTTT.

This clone was seen many times. DNA of the CDR3: TGTGCCAGCAGCTTGGGAGGACAGTTTACTGAAGCTTTCTTT. Residues: CASSLGGQFTEAFF. J is TRBJ1-1 and V is TRBV5-4; D perhaps matches TRBD1 (6 bases). There are 14 residues in the CDR3. With 0 bases removed from V and 5 bases from J, the gap between germline ends came to 11 bases. CDR1 and CDR2 (germline): SGHNT, YYREEE (reference sequence).

As concerns this clone: One junction end disagrees with the germline gene, perhaps due to a read error. CDR3 DNA sequence: TGTTCCAGCAGCTTAGGGGGTACAGGAAGTGGTGGCTACACCTTC. Its translation: CSSSLGGTGSGGYTF. The chain has TRBV7-9 and TRBJ1-2, with a tentative D call TRBD1 (6 bases). This CDR3 contains 15 residues. From germline, CDR1 is SEHNR and CDR2 FQNEAQ (reference sequence).

The chain has TRBV6-5 and TRBJ1-2; no definite D call. The germline V gene encodes CDR1 MNHEY and CDR2 SVGAGI. The CDR3 length is 11 residues. Between the trimmed V and J ends, which lost 7 bases and 9 bases, there was a span of 12 bases. CDR3 sequence reads: CASKLEGSYTF. CDR3 nucleotides: TGTGCCAGCAAGTTGGAGGGTAGCTACACCTTC.

The chain couples TRBV6-5 to TRBJ1-5; 8 bases are a match to TRBD1. Germline-derived CDR1 and CDR2 are MNHEY and SVGAGI. After removal of 5 bases from V and 5 bases from J, the junction contained 8 bases not matched to a gene. The CDR3 is 15 amino acids. This CDR3 is CASSRDRRADQPQHF. CDR3 coding DNA: TGTGCCAGCAGTCGGGACAGGCGAGCGGATCAGCCCCAGCATTTT.

This chain links TRBV6-5 with TRBJ2-7; 8 bases fit TRBD2. Germline CDR1 and CDR2: MNHEY and SVGAGI. The CDR3 loop spans 14 amino acids. The J segment lost 4 bases and the V segment lost 2 bases, leaving 4 bases of the junction unmatched. The CDR3 is CASSYGLAGYEQYF. CDR3 nucleotide sequence: TGTGCCAGCAGTTACGGGCTAGCGGGTTACGAGCAGTACTTC.

This clone came up once. The chain links TRBV18 to TRBJ1-1, with D maybe TRBD1 (6 bases). This CDR3 comprises 14 residues. V lost 2 bases, J lost 5 bases, and 12 bases lay in between. Per germline, CDR1 KGHSH and CDR2 LQKENI. The CDR3 DNA reads as TGTGCCAGCTCACCAGCCAGGGGTCGGACTGAAGCTTTCTTT. As protein: CASSPARGRTEAFF.